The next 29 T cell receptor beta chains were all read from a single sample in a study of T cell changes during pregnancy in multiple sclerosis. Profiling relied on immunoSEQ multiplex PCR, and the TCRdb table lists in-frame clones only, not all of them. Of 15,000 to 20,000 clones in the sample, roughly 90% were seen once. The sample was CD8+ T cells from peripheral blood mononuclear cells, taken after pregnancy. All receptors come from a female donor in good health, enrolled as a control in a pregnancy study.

CDR3 sequence: CAISDPGTGDLNVLTF. Written as DNA, the CDR3 is TGTGCCATCAGTGACCCCGGGACAGGAGATCTCAACGTCCTGACTTTC. The chain links TRBV10-3 to TRBJ2-6; 8 bases map to TRBD1. Trimming removed 3 bases from V and 9 bases from J; junction bases left unmatched: 10. CDR1 is ENHRY, CDR2 SYGVKD, per germline. The CDR3 extends over 16 amino acids.

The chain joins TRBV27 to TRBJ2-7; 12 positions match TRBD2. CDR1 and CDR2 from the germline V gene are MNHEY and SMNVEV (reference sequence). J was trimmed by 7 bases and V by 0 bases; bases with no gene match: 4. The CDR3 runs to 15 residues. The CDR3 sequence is CASSLSWGTSGEQYF. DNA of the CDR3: TGTGCCAGCAGTTTATCCTGGGGGACTAGCGGGGAGCAGTACTTC.

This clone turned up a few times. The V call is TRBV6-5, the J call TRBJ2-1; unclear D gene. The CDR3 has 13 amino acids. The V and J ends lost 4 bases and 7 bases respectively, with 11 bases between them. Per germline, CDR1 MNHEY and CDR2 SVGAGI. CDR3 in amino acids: CASSSVLENEQFF. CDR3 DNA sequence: TGTGCCAGCAGTTCCGTTTTGGAGAATGAGCAGTTCTTC.

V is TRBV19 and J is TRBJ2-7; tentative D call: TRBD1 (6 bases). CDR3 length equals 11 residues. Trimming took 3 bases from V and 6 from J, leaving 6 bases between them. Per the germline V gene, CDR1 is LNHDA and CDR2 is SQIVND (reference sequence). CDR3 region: CASSIRGEQYF. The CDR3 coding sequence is TGTGCCAGTAGTATCAGGGGCGAGCAGTACTTC.

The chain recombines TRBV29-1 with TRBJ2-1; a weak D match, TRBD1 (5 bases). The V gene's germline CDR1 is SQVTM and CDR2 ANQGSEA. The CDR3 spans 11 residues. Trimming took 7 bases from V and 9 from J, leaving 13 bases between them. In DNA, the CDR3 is TGCAGCGCAGACCAGGGTTTTGAGCAGTTCTTC. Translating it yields CSADQGFEQFF.

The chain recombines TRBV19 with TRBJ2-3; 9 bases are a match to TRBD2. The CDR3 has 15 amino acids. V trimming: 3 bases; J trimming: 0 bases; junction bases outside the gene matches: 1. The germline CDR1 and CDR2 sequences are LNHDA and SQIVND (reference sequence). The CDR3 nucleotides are TGTGCCAGTAGTATCGCGGGAGGGAGCACAGATACGCAGTATTTT. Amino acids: CASSIAGGSTDTQYF.

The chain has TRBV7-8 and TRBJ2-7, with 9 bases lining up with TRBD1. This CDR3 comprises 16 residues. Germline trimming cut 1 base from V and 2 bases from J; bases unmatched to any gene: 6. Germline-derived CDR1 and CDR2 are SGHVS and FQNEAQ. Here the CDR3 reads CASSLVRGTGPYEQYF. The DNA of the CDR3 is TGTGCCAGCAGCTTAGTTCGGGGGACAGGGCCCTACGAGCAGTACTTC.

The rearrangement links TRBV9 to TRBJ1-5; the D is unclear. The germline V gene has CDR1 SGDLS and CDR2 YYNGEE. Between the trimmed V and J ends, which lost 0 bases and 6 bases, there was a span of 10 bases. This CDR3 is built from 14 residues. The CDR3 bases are TGTGCCAGCAGCGTAGGTGGAGACCGTCAGCCCCAGCATTTT. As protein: CASSVGGDRQPQHF. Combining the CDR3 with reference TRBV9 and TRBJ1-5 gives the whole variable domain DSGVTQTPKHLITATGQRVTLRCSPRSGDLSVYWYQQSLDQGLQFLIQYYNGEERAKGNILERFSAQQFPDLHSELNLSSLELGDSALYFCASSVGGDRQPQHFGDGTRLSIL.

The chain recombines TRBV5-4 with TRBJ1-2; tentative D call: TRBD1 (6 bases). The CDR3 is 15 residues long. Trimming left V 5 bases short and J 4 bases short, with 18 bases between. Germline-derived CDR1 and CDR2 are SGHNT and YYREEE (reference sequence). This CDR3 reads CASSHQGPSGYGYTF. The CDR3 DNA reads TGTGCCAGCAGTCACCAGGGGCCTTCGGGCTATGGCTACACCTTC. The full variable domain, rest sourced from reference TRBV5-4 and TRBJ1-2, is ETGVTQSPTHLIKTRGQQVTLRCSSQSGHNTVSWYQQALGQGPQFIFQYYREEENGRGNFPPRFSGLQFPNYSSELNVNALELDDSALYLCASSHQGPSGYGYTFGSGTRLTVV.

The CDR3 DNA is TGTGCCAGCAGTAGCGGGCAAACAGATACGCAGTATTTT. It codes for CASSSGQTDTQYF. J is TRBJ2-3 and V is TRBV9, with TRBD2 matching over 7 bases. With 5 bases clipped from V and 3 bases from J, the junction kept 3 bases outside the gene matches. CDR1 is SGDLS and CDR2 is YYNGEE in the germline V gene. This CDR3 is 13 amino acids long.

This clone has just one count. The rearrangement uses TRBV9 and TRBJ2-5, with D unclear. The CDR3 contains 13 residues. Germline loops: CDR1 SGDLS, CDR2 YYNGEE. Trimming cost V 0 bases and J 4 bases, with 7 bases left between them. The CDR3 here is CASSVGVRETQYF. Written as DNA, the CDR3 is TGTGCCAGCAGCGTAGGTGTCAGAGAGACCCAGTACTTC. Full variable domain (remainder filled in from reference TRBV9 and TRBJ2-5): DSGVTQTPKHLITATGQRVTLRCSPRSGDLSVYWYQQSLDQGLQFLIQYYNGEERAKGNILERFSAQQFPDLHSELNLSSLELGDSALYFCASSVGVRETQYFGPGTRLLVL.

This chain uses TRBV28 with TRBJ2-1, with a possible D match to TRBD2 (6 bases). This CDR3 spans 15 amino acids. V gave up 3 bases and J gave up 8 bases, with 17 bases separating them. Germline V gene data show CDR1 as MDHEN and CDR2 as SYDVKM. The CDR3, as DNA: TGTGCCAGCAGTTTTCCCGGCGGGATGGTCTATGAGCAGTTCTTC. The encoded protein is CASSFPGGMVYEQFF.

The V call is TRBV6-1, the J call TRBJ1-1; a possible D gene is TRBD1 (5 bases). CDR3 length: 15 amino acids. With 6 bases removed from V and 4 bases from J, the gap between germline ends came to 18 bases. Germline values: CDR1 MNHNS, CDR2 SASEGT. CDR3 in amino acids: CASSGIQGGSTEAFF. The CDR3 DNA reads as TGTGCCAGCAGCGGAATTCAGGGCGGGAGCACTGAAGCTTTCTTT.

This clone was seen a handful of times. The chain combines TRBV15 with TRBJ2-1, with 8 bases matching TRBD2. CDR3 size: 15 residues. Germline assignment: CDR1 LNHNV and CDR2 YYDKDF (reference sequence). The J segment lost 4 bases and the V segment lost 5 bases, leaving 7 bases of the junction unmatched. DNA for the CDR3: TGTGCCACCAGCGGTATAGCGGGGCAATACAATGAGCAGTTCTTC. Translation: CATSGIAGQYNEQFF.

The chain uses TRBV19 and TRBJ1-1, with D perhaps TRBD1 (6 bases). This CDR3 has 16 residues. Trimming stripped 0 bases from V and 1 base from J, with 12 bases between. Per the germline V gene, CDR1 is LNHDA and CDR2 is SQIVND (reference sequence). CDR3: CASSIDSQGSNTEAFF. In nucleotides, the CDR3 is TGTGCCAGTAGTATAGATTCACAGGGTTCGAACACTGAAGCTTTCTTT.

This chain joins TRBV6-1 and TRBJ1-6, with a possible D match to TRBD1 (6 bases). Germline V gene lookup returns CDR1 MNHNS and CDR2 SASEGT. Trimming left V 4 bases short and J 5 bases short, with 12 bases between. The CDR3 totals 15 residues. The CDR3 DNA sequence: TGTGCCAGCAGTGGGAAAGGGGGGGATAATTCACCCCTCCACTTT. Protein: CASSGKGGDNSPLHF.

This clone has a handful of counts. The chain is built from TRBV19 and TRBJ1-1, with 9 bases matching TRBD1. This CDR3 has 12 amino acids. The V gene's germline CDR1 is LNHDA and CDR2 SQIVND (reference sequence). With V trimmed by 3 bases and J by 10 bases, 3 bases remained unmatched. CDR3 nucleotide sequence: TGTGCCAGTAGTATGGGGGGACAGGGAGCTTTCTTT. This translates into CASSMGGQGAFF.

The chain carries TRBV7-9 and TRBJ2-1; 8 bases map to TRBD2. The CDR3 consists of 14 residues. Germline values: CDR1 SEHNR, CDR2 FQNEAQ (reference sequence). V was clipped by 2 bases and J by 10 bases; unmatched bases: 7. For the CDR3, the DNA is TGTGCCAGCAGCTTACAGACTAGCGCCTTCGAGCAGTTCTTC. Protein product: CASSLQTSAFEQFF.

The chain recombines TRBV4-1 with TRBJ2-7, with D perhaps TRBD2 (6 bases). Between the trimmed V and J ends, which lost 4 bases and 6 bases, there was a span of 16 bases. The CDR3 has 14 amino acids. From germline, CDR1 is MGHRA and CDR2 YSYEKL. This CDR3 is CASSPEGQGGEQYF. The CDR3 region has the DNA TGCGCCAGCAGCCCGGAGGGCCAGGGCGGCGAGCAGTACTTC.

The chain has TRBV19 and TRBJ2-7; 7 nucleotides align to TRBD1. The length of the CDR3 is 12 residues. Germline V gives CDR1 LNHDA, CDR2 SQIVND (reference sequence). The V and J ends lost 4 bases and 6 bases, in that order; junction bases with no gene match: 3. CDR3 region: CASSTGTAEQYF. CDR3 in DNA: TGTGCCAGTAGTACGGGGACAGCCGAGCAGTACTTC.

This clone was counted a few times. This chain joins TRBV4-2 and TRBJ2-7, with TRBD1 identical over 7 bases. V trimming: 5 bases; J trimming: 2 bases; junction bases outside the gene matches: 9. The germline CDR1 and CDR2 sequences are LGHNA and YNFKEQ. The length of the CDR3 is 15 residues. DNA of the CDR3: TGTGCCAGCAGCAATGAGTTCGGACAGGCCTACGAGCAGTACTTC. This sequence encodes CASSNEFGQAYEQYF.

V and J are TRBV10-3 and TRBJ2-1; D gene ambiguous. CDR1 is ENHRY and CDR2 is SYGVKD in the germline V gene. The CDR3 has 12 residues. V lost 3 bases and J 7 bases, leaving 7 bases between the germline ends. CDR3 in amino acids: CAISDRYNEQFF. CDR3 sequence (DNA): TGTGCCATCAGTGACAGGTATAATGAGCAGTTCTTC.

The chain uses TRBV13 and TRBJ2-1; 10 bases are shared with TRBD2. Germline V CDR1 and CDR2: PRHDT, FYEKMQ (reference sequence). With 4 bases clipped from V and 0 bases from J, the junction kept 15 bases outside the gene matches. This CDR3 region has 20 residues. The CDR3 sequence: CASSSPWEREGLSSYNEQFF. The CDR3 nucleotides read TGTGCCAGCAGCTCCCCATGGGAGCGGGAGGGCCTCAGCTCCTACAATGAGCAGTTCTTC.

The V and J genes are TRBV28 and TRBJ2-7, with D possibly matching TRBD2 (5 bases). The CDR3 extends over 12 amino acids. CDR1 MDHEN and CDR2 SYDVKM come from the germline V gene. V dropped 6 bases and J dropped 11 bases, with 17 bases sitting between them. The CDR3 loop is CASSPRPHGEYF. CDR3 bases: TGTGCCAGCAGCCCCCGGCCACACGGGGAGTACTTC.

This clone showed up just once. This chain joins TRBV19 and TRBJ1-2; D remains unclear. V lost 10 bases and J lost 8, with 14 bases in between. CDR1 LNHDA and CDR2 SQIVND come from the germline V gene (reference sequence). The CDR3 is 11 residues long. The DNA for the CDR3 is TGTGCCATCAAGGAGGGTTTAGGCTACACCTTC. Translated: CAIKEGLGYTF. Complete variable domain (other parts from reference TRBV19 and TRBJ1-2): DGGITQSPKYLFRKEGQNVTLSCEQNLNHDAMYWYRQDPGQGLRLIYYSQIVNDFQKGDIAEGYSVSREKKESFPLTVTSAQKNPTAFYLCAIKEGLGYTFGSGTRLTVV.

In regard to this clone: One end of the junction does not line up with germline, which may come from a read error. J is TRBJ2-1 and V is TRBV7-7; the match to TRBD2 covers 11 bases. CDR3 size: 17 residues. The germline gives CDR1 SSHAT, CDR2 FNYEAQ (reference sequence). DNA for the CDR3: TGTGCTAGCAGCTTAGGCCAGGTAGCGGGAGGGTACAATGAGCAGTTCTTC. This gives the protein CASSLGQVAGGYNEQFF.

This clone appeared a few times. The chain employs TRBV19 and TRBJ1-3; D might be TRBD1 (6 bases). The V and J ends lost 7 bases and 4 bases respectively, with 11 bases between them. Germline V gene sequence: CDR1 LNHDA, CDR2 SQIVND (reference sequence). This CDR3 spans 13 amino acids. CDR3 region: CASMWTAGNTIYF. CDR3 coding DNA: TGTGCCAGTATGTGGACAGCCGGAAACACCATATATTTT.

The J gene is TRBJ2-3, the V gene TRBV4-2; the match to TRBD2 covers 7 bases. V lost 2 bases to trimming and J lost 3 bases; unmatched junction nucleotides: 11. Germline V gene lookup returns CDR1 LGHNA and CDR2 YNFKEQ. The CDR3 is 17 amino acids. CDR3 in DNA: TGTGCCAGCAGCCAACCCGATAGACTAGCAGTGACAGATACGCAGTATTTT. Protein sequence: CASSQPDRLAVTDTQYF.

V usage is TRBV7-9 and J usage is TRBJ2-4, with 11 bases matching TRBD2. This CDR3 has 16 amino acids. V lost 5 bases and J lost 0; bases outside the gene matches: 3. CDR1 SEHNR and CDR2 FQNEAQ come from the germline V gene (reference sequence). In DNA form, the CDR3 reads TGTGCCAGCAGCGTGACTAGCGGGGTAGCCAAAAACATTCAGTACTTC. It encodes CASSVTSGVAKNIQYF.